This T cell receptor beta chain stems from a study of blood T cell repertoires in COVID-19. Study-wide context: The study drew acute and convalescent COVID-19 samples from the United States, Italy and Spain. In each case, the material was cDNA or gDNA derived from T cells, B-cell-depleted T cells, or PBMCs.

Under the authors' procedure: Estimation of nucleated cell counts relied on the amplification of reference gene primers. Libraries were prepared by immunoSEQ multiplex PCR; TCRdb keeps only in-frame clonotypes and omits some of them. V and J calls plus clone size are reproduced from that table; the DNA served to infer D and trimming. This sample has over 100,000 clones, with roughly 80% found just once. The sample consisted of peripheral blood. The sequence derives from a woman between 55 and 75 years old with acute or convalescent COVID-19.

CDR3 bases: TGTGCCTACAGGCTCCCGAACACTGAAGCTTTCTTT. Protein sequence: CAYRLPNTEAFF. The genes are TRBV6-5 and TRBJ1-1; a weak D match, TRBD1 (5 bases). The V and J ends lost 11 bases and 1 base respectively, with 11 bases between them. This CDR3 has 12 residues. The V gene's germline CDR1 is MNHEY and CDR2 SVGAGI.